The present T cell receptor beta chain was sequenced within a study of T cell responses to AZD1222 COVID-19 vaccine. Across the study: Pooled together were second doses at about 4 or about 12 weeks. Study-level results: Sampling captured repertoires only after the peak T cell response. Recipients of two AZD1222 doses showed rising Spike-specific TCR breadth and depth.

Details on this clone: Its target is not known.

Method: immunoSEQ multiplex PCR; TCRdb's copy keeps in-frame clones and lacks some. The table lists 85,000 to 100,000 clones, approximately 88% of them singletons. There are 17 residues in the CDR3. The V segment lost 6 bases and the J segment 2 bases; nucleotides outside the gene matches: 9. The V gene's germline CDR1 is SGHTA and CDR2 FQGTGA. This sample comprised peripheral blood, obtained on day 0 of AZD1222 vaccination. V gene TRBV7-3 combines with J gene TRBJ2-7; 14 nucleotides line up with TRBD2. The sequence was collected from an adult in good health. CDR3 region: CASRPPGTSGGPYEQYF. CDR3 in DNA: TGTGCCAGCAGACCTCCCGGGACTAGCGGGGGACCCTACGAGCAGTACTTC.